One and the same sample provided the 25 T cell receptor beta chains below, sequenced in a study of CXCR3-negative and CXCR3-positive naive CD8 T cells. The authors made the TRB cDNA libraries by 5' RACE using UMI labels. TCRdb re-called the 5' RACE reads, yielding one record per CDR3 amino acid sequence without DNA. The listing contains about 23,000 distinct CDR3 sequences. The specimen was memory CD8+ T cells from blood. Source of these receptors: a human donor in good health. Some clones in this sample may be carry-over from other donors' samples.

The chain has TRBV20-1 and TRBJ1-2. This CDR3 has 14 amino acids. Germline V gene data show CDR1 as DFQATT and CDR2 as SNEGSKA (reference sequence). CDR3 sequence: CSARVAIDAGGYTF.

The chain's CDR3 is CSVEERPVEGTQYF. The chain links TRBV29-1 to TRBJ2-5; TCRdb names TRBD2, which stays unverified in the absence of DNA. This CDR3 region has 14 residues. CDR1 and CDR2 (germline): SQVTM, ANQGSEA.

CDR3 sequence reads: CASSFASTNEKLFF. J is TRBJ1-4 and V is TRBV7-9. In germline, CDR1 is SEHNR, CDR2 FQNEAQ (reference sequence). There are 14 residues in the CDR3.

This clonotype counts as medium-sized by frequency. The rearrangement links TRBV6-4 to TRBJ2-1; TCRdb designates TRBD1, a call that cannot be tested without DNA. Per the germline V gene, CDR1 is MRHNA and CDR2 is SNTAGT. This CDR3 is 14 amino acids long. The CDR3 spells CATSSGTDYNEQFF.

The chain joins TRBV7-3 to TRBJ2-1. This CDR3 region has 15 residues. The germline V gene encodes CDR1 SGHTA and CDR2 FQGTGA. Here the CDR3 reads CASSPGPHSYNEQFF.

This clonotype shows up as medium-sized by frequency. The CDR3 region is CASSPYRVKMDEQYF. The rearrangement links TRBV27 to TRBJ2-7; TCRdb's assignment of TRBD1 cannot be checked, as there is no DNA. Germline CDR1 reads MNHEY; CDR2 reads SMNVEV (reference sequence). The CDR3 totals 15 residues.

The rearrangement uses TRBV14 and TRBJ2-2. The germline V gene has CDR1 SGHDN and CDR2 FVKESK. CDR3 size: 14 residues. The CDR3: CASSQARDTGELFF.

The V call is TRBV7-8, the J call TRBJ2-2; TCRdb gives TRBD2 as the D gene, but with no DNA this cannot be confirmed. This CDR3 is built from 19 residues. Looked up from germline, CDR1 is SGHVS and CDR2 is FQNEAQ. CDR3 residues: CASSLYIQRSPSYTGELFF.

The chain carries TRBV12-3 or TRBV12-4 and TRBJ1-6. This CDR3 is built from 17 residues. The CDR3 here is CASSTDWSSSYNSPLHF.

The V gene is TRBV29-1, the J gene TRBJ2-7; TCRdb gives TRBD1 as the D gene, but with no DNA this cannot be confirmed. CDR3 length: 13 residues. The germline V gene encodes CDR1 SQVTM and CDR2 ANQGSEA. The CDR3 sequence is CSVETGVPYEQYF.

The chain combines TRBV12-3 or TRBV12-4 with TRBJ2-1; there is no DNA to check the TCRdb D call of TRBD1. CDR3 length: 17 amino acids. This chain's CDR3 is CASSSSSPPKTGDEQFF.

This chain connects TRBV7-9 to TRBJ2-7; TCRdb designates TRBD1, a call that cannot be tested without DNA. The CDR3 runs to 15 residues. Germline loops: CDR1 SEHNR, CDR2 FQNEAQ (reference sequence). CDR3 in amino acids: CASSRGQAISYEQYF.

This CDR3 reads CASSLDRGINTGELFF. The V call is TRBV12-3 or TRBV12-4, the J call TRBJ2-2; TCRdb selects TRBD1, and the lack of DNA leaves this call unchecked. CDR3 length: 16 residues.

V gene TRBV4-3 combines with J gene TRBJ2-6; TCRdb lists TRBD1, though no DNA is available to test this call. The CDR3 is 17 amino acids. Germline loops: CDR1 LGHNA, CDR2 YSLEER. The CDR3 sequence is CASSQAEQGAGANVLTF.

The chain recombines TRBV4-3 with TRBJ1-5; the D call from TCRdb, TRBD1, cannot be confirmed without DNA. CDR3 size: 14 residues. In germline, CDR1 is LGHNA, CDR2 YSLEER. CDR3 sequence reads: CASSLDRGVQPQHF.

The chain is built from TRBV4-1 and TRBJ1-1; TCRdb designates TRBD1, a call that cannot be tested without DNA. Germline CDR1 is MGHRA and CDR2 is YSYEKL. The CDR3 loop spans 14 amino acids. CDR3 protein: CASSQVPGNTEAFF.

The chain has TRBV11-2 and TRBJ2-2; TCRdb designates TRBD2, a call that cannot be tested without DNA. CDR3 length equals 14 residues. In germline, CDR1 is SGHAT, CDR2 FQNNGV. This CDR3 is CASQLGRPTGELFF.

The CDR3: CGCGGWGMNTEAFF. The rearrangement links TRBV6-1 to TRBJ1-1. The germline V gene encodes CDR1 MNHNS and CDR2 SASEGT. The CDR3 runs 14 residues.

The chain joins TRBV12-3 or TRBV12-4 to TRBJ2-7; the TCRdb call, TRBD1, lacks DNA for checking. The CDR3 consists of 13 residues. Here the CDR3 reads CASSVTGNYEQYF.

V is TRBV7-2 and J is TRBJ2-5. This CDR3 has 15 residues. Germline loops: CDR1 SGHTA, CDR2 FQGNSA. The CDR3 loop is CASSLIYSTKETQYF.

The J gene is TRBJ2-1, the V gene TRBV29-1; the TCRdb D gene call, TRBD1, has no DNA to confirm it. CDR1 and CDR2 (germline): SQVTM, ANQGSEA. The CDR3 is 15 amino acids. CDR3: CSVDPGTPRGNEQFF.

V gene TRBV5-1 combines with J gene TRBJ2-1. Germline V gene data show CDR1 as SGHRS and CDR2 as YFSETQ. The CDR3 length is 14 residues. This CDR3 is CASSFAASSNEQFF.

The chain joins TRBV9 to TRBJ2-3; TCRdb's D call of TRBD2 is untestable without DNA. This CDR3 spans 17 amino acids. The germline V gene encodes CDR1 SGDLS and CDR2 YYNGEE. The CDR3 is CASSLPAGGPGTDTQYF.

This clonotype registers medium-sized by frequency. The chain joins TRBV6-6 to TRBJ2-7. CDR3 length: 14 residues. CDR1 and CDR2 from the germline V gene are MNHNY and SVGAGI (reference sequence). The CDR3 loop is CASSTSLESYEQYF.

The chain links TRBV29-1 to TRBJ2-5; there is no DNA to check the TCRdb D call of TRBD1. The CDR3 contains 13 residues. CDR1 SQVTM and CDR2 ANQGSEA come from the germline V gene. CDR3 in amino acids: CSVEGGASETQYF.